This TCR beta chain was found in a study of OX40 agonist ivuxolimab in advanced cancers. For context, the study as a whole: Ivuxolimab, which targeted the costimulatory receptor OX40 (CD134), was an agonistic, fully human IgG2 monoclonal antibody. Intravenous ivuxolimab was administered to patients every 2 weeks at six dose levels: 0.01, 0.1, 0.3, 1.5, 3 and 10 mg/kg. Of the approximately 50 dose-escalation patients, hepatocellular carcinoma was present in 19, melanoma in roughly 15, renal cell carcinoma in 9 and head and neck cancer in 9. In the dose-escalation cohort, more than 75% of patients were male, and the mean age was roughly 60 years, with a range of roughly 23 to 85. Prior anti-PD-1, anti-PD-L1 or anti-CTLA-4 therapy was permitted, and about 40% of dose-escalation patients had received checkpoint inhibitors. Three dose-escalation patients achieved partial responses, one with hepatocellular carcinoma and two with cutaneous melanoma. Peripheral TCRbeta sequencing aimed to test whether ivuxolimab altered TCR sequence diversity and caused clonal T-cell expansion. The monotherapy dose-escalation portion (N ≈ 50 patients) of the phase I ivuxolimab trial is reported in the paper.

Genomic DNA was isolated from the sorted cells so that the TCRbeta CDR3 region could be sequenced. TCRbeta CDR3 regions were sequenced using the immunoSEQ Assay. This is the immuneACCESS table as TCRdb keeps it, with only in-frame sequences that have V and J called. A part of the clones is gone; compared with another copy, unresolved V genes explain less than half, and the rest is unexplained. The sample table lists 5,000 to 6,500 clones, around 68% of them with a count of one. The leading ten clones occupy approximately 34% of the sample. Reading from cysteine to phenylalanine, the CDR3 counts 14 amino acids. Only CDR3 DNA is held: 42 bases, read in frame from base 1. From the germline V gene, CDR1 is SGDLS and CDR2 is YYNGEE. The V end gives up 4 bases and the J end 6 bases, leaving 6 bases in the junction not matched to a gene. The trial excluded patients who had a history of autoimmune disease or who were on systemic immunosuppression. Peripheral blood for TCR sequencing was collected from all dose cohorts at baseline, on cycle 4 day 1, and on cycle 7 day 1. The samples were taken from a phase I, first-in-human, multicenter, open-label dose-escalation trial of ivuxolimab. Adults with locally advanced or metastatic head and neck squamous cell, hepatocellular, melanoma or renal cell carcinoma were enrolled in the trial. Before TCR sequencing, CD4+ and CD8+ T cells were separately sorted from peripheral blood.

Paper-wide results and their limitations: Clonal expansion of both CD4+ and CD8+ blood T cells was observed from baseline to week 6 at doses 0.1 to 3.0 mg/kg. Low levels of normalized T-cell clonal expansion were also shown by some nonresponding patients. After ivuxolimab, expanded clones were on average more numerous among CD8+ T cells than among CD4+ T cells. Partial responders in the 0.1-3.0 mg/kg groups had among the lowest normalized peripheral clonal expansion, especially among CD8+ T cells. Which antigens the clonally expanded peripheral T cells were specific for was not determined.

As regards this clone: Its binding antigen is unknown. No much larger clone exists at a distance of one base, and base qualities are not known.

The sequenced sample was CD4+ or CD8+ T cells sorted from blood, obtained in a trial of the OX40 agonist ivuxolimab. The V gene is TRBV9 and the J gene is TRBJ2-2; TRBD1 agrees with 7 junctional bases. This clonotype was sampled from an adult with an advanced solid tumor such as melanoma, head and neck, liver or kidney cancer. For the CDR3, the sequence is CASSLQQGPGELFF. The sequenced DNA: TGTGCCAGCAGCCTTCAACAGGGGCCCGGGGAGCTGTTTTTT.